Each of the 14 T cell receptor beta chains below was sequenced from the same sample in a study of cytomegalovirus exposure and HLA in healthy donors. The PCR contained 60 Vbeta and 13 Jbeta primers. The assay was immunoSEQ multiplex PCR, and TCRdb's table has in-frame clones only and misses some. The data show 90,000 to 120,000 clones, roughly four fifths seen once. Material for sequencing was PBMCs. These receptor sequences come from a man younger than 35 in good health and CMV-seronegative.

The chain combines TRBV6-1 with TRBJ2-7; 10 positions match TRBD1. The CDR3 runs 14 residues. Trimming cost V 4 bases and J 5 bases; bases outside gene matches: 5. Looked up from germline, CDR1 is MNHNS and CDR2 is SASEGT. CDR3 amino acids: CASSGTGTGDEQYF. Written as DNA, the CDR3 is TGTGCCAGCAGTGGTACCGGGACAGGGGACGAGCAGTACTTC.

V is TRBV28 and J is TRBJ1-5, with 7 bases that match TRBD1. J lost 1 base, V lost 7 bases, and 7 bases had no gene match. CDR1 is MDHEN and CDR2 is SYDVKM in the germline V gene. CDR3 size: 15 residues. Here the CDR3 reads CASIPQGWSNQPQHF. The CDR3 nucleotides read TGTGCCAGCATTCCACAGGGGTGGAGCAATCAGCCCCAGCATTTT.

A single count supports this clone. The chain is built from TRBV4-3 and TRBJ2-7; 9 nucleotides match TRBD2. CDR1 LGHNA and CDR2 YSLEER come from the germline V gene. The ends lost 0 bases at V and 5 bases at J; junction bases unmatched: 8. The length of the CDR3 is 16 residues. In DNA form, the CDR3 reads TGCGCCAGCAGCCAAGAGAGATTAGCGGGGGTCGACGAGCAGTACTTC. Encoded protein: CASSQERLAGVDEQYF.

This rearrangement joins TRBV2 to TRBJ1-6, with D possibly being TRBD1 (6 bases). CDR1 is SNHLY and CDR2 is FYNNEI in the germline V gene. CDR3 length equals 16 residues. The V end was cut by 5 bases, the J end by 4 bases, with 15 bases between. The CDR3 nucleotides are TGTGCCAGCAGTCAGGGGCCGCCGCCGTATAATTCACCCCTCCACTTT. Amino acids: CASSQGPPPYNSPLHF.

V and J are TRBV9 and TRBJ1-6, with D perhaps TRBD1 (6 bases). The V gene's germline CDR1 is SGDLS and CDR2 YYNGEE. Trimming stripped 0 bases from V and 8 bases from J, with 15 bases between. This CDR3 region has 16 residues. The CDR3 reads CASSVGVQGADSPLHF. CDR3 in DNA: TGTGCCAGCAGCGTAGGGGTACAGGGAGCTGATTCACCCCTCCACTTT.

The genes are TRBV28 and TRBJ2-7, with D unresolved. This CDR3 contains 13 residues. Trimming cost V 10 bases and J 3 bases, with 16 bases left between them. Germline loops: CDR1 MDHEN, CDR2 SYDVKM. The DNA of the CDR3 is TGTGCCACCGCCGGCGACTCTTTCTACGAGCAGTACTTC. Protein product: CATAGDSFYEQYF.

For the CDR3, the DNA is TGTGCCAGCAGCCGACAGGGAGTAAACACCGGGGAGCTGTTTTTT. Its protein product is CASSRQGVNTGELFF. This chain joins TRBV9 and TRBJ2-2, with 7 bases that match TRBD1. Germline V gene lookup returns CDR1 SGDLS and CDR2 YYNGEE. The CDR3 loop spans 15 amino acids. Trimming removed 4 bases from V and 2 bases from J; junction bases left unmatched: 5. The full variable domain, rest sourced from reference TRBV9 and TRBJ2-2, is DSGVTQTPKHLITATGQRVTLRCSPRSGDLSVYWYQQSLDQGLQFLIQYYNGEERAKGNILERFSAQQFPDLHSELNLSSLELGDSALYFCASSRQGVNTGELFFGEGSRLTVL.

The chain recombines TRBV5-1 with TRBJ2-5; TRBD1 aligns across 9 bases. From germline, CDR1 is SGHRS and CDR2 YFSETQ. The V segment lost 4 bases and the J segment 5 bases; nucleotides outside the gene matches: 12. The CDR3 is made up of 16 amino acids. The CDR3 bases are TGCGCCAGCAGCGCGCGACCGGGACAGGGAGTGGAGACCCAGTACTTC. Translation: CASSARPGQGVETQYF. Complete variable domain (other parts from reference TRBV5-1 and TRBJ2-5): KAGVTQTPRYLIKTRGQQVTLSCSPISGHRSVSWYQQTPGQGLQFLFEYFSETQRNKGNFPGRFSGRQFSNSRSEMNVSTLELGDSALYLCASSARPGQGVETQYFGPGTRLLVL.

This clone has a single count. This chain joins TRBV5-1 and TRBJ1-6; 7 nucleotides align to TRBD1. The CDR3 length is 16 residues. Germline V gene lookup returns CDR1 SGHRS and CDR2 YFSETQ. Germline trimming cut 4 bases from V and 3 bases from J; bases unmatched to any gene: 7. CDR3 nucleotides: TGCGCCAGCAGCCCCGAGGGGGCGAACTATAATTCACCCCTCCACTTT. Translation: CASSPEGANYNSPLHF.

As for this clone: The missing conserved phenylalanine or tryptophan at the end of this CDR3 makes a read error likely. The chain links TRBV6-5 to TRBJ1-6; no clear D. Germline assignment: CDR1 MNHEY and CDR2 SVGAGI. Trimming took 0 bases from V and 5 from J, leaving 5 bases between them. The CDR3 extends over 14 amino acids. DNA of the CDR3: TGTGCCAGCAGTTACTCGAGGGATAATTCACCCCTCCACTCT. Its translation is CASSYSRDNSPLHS.

The CDR3 DNA sequence: TGTGCCAGCAGCGGCCCCCGGGACAGGTGGGCTTTCTTT. This gives the protein CASSGPRDRWAFF. The chain carries TRBV9 and TRBJ1-1, with TRBD1 matching over 8 bases. Germline CDR1 is SGDLS and CDR2 is YYNGEE. The CDR3 has 13 amino acids. Trimming at V came to 3 bases and at J to 11 bases, leaving 9 bases not matched to a gene.

The chain combines TRBV7-2 with TRBJ1-5, with TRBD1 matching 10 bases. This CDR3 has 17 residues. V was clipped by 5 bases and J by 4 bases; unmatched bases: 11. The germline gives CDR1 SGHTA, CDR2 FQGNSA. The CDR3 nucleotides are TGTGCCAGCAGCCTGGAGCCGGGACAGGGGTTGAATCAGCCCCAGCATTTT. This codes for CASSLEPGQGLNQPQHF.

The chain couples TRBV18 to TRBJ1-2; D gene unclear. The CDR3 length is 13 residues. Trimming pared 5 bases from V and 0 bases from J, leaving 7 bases between. Per germline, CDR1 KGHSH and CDR2 LQKENI. The CDR3 coding sequence is TGTGCCAGCTCAGAACTTCCTAACTATGGCTACACCTTC. It yields the protein CASSELPNYGYTF.

This chain links TRBV5-1 with TRBJ2-7, with D perhaps matching TRBD1 (8 bases). The CDR3 is 15 amino acids. Per the germline V gene, CDR1 is SGHRS and CDR2 is YFSETQ. V was clipped by 4 bases and J by 2 bases, with 16 bases between them. CDR3 residues: CASSAGDRIAYEQYF. CDR3 nucleotides: TGCGCCAGCAGCGCGGGGGACAGGATAGCCTACGAGCAGTACTTC.